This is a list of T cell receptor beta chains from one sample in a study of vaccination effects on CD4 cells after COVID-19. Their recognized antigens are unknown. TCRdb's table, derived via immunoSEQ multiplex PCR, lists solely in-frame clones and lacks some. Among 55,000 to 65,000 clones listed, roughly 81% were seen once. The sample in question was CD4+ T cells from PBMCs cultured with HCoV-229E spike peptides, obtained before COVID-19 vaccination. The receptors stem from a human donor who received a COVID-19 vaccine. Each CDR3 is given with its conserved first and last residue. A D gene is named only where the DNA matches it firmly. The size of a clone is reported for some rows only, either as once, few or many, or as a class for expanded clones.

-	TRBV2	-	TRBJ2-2	CASSVSDPRNTGELFF	TGTGCCAGCAGTGTGTCAGACCCACGGAACACCGGGGAGCTGTTTTTT
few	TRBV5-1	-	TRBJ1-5	CASSRDSNQPQHF	TGCGCCAGCAGCCGGGATAGCAATCAGCCCCAGCATTTT
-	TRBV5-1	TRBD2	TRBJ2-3	CASSHGLVKTDTQYF	TGCGCCAGCAGCCACGGACTAGTGAAGACAGATACGCAGTATTTT
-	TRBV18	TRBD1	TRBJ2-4	CASSPPPDRDLAKNIQYF	TGTGCCAGCTCACCACCCCCCGACAGGGACCTAGCCAAAAACATTCAGTACTTC
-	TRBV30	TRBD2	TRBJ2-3	CAWTLAGGTDTQYF	TGTGCCTGGACACTAGCGGGGGGAACAGATACGCAGTATTTT
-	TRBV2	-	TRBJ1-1	CASSERPNTEAFF	TGTGCCAGCAGTGAACGGCCGAACACTGAAGCTTTCTTT
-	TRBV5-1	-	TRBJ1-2	CASSLTGSYGYTF	TGCGCCAGCAGCTTGACAGGGAGTTATGGCTACACCTTC
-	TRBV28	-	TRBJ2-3	CASSLQDTQYF	TGTGCCAGCAGTTTGCAGGATACGCAGTATTTT
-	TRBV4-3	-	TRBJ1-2	CASSQGERYGYTF	TGCGCCAGCAGCCAAGGGGAACGCTATGGCTACACCTTC
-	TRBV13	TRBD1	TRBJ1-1	CASSSRTGLNTEAFF	TGTGCCAGCAGCTCAAGGACAGGGTTGAACACTGAAGCTTTCTTT
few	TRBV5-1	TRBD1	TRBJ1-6	CASRRPGTDDSPLHF	TGCGCCAGCAGACGACCCGGGACAGATGATTCACCCCTCCACTTT
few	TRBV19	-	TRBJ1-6	CASSMAGTLNSPLHF	TGTGCCAGTAGTATGGCAGGGACCCTAAATTCACCCCTCCACTTT
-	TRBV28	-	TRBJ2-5	CASSLFGRSGGAQYF	TGTGCCAGCAGTTTATTCGGGCGCTCAGGTGGGGCCCAGTACTTC
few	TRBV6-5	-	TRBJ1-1	CASSFGSSQGAEAFF	TGTGCCAGCAGTTTCGGCTCCTCGCAGGGCGCTGAAGCTTTCTTT
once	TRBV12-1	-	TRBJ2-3	CASSFLANFDPDTQYF	TGTGCCAGCAGCTTTTTGGCGAATTTTGACCCAGATACGCAGTATTTT
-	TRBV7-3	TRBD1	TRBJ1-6	CASSTQGDSPLHF	TGTGCCAGCAGCACTCAGGGGGATTCACCCCTCCACTTT
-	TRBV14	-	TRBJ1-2	CASSKTGTRQYGYTF	TGTGCCAGCAGTAAGACCGGGACACGGCAGTATGGCTACACCTTC
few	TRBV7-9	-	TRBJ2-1	CASIGSSYNEQFF	TGTGCCAGCATCGGAAGCTCCTACAATGAGCAGTTCTTC
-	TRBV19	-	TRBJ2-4	CASIPQGSENIQYF	TGTGCCAGTATCCCCCAGGGAAGCGAAAACATTCAGTACTTC
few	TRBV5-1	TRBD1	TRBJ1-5	CASSFGQGANQPQHF	TGCGCCAGCAGCTTCGGACAGGGGGCAAATCAGCCCCAGCATTTT
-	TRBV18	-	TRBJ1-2	CASSSAGISYGYTF	TGTGCCAGCTCCTCAGCAGGGATTTCCTATGGCTACACCTTC
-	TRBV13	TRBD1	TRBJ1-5	CASSLGRTGGRPQHF	TGTGCCAGCAGCTTAGGCCGGACAGGAGGTCGGCCCCAGCATTTT